A single sample gave rise to the 16 T cell receptor beta chains below, sequenced in a study of Ad26.COV2.S vaccination and SARS-CoV-2 variants. Profiling relied on immunoSEQ multiplex PCR, and the TCRdb table lists in-frame clones only, not all of them. The profile shows about 320,000 clones, around four fifths of them singletons. Treatment given: some 19 received Ad26.COV2.S at low or high dose, single or two shots; roughly five received placebo; per-sample allocation not given. Specimens were obtained on day 63 following the first vaccine or placebo injection. The specimen comprised peripheral blood, sampled in a trial of Ad26.COV2.S vaccine versus placebo. These receptors came from a person between 18 and 60 years old who received the Ad26.COV2.S COVID-19 vaccine or a placebo.

The chain joins TRBV18 to TRBJ2-1; D is possibly TRBD2 (7 bases). The V gene lost 3 bases and the J gene lost 8 bases, with 20 bases spanning the gap. CDR3 length: 16 residues. CDR1 and CDR2 from the germline V gene are KGHSH and LQKENI. The CDR3 sequence: CASSPPQLPGGDEQFF. The CDR3 DNA sequence: TGTGCCAGCTCACCCCCCCAGCTGCCGGGGGGCGATGAGCAGTTCTTC.

This clone showed up just a few times. The chain carries TRBV4-2 and TRBJ2-7; 10 bases are a match to TRBD2. V gave up 3 bases and J gave up 6 bases; unmatched junction bases: 8. Germline V gives CDR1 LGHNA, CDR2 YNFKEQ. The CDR3 is 15 amino acids. The CDR3 is CASSHIAGGEFEQYF. CDR3 DNA sequence: TGTGCCAGCAGCCATATAGCGGGGGGAGAGTTCGAGCAGTACTTC.

This clone was seen once. The chain links TRBV11-3 to TRBJ1-3, with TRBD1 matching over 7 bases. Losses at the gene ends were 4 bases for V and 0 bases for J; bases not matched to a gene: 6. There are 16 residues in the CDR3. Germline V gene sequence: CDR1 SGHNT, CDR2 YENEEA. The CDR3 loop reads CASSSRQGGSGNTIYF. The CDR3 nucleotides are TGTGCCAGCAGCTCCCGACAGGGAGGCTCTGGAAACACCATATATTTT.

The J gene is TRBJ1-4, the V gene TRBV2, with D possibly being TRBD1 (5 bases). Germline assignment: CDR1 SNHLY and CDR2 FYNNEI. The CDR3 sequence is 14 residues long. V was clipped by 4 bases and J by 7 bases, with 13 bases between them. The CDR3 reads CASSVQGGSEKLFF. The CDR3 coding sequence is TGTGCCAGCAGTGTTCAGGGAGGTAGTGAAAAACTGTTTTTT.

The V call is TRBV28, the J call TRBJ1-5; D may be TRBD1 (5 bases). V dropped 2 bases and J dropped 7 bases, with 9 bases sitting between them. CDR3 length: 13 residues. Germline CDR1 MDHEN, CDR2 SYDVKM. The CDR3 loop reads CASSLGGEQPQHF. In nucleotides, the CDR3 is TGTGCCAGCAGTTTAGGGGGGGAGCAGCCCCAGCATTTT.

Turning to this clone: In the same sample, other DNA sequences code for this CDR3. V is TRBV7-2 and J is TRBJ2-2; no clear D. The V and J ends lost 1 base and 7 bases respectively, with 7 bases between them. Germline CDR1 SGHTA, CDR2 FQGNSA. The CDR3 consists of 13 residues. CDR3 nucleotides: TGTGCCAGCAGCTTAGTTGTCGGCGGGGAGCTGTTTTTT. Translating gives CASSLVVGGELFF.

This clone showed up just once. This sequence joins TRBV5-4 and TRBJ2-1, with D tentatively TRBD2 (7 bases). Trimming pared 5 bases from V and 8 bases from J, leaving 23 bases between. The CDR3 runs to 16 residues. The germline V gene has CDR1 SGHNT and CDR2 YYREEE (reference sequence). The CDR3 DNA reads as TGTGCCAGCAGTCTTTATGTCGGAGGGGGGGCTGATGAGCAGTTCTTC. Protein: CASSLYVGGGADEQFF.

On this clone: This CDR3 is also generated by other DNA sequences in the sample. J is TRBJ1-2 and V is TRBV27; 7 bases line up with TRBD1. Germline CDR1 MNHEY, CDR2 SMNVEV (reference sequence). The J segment lost 4 bases and the V segment lost 3 bases, leaving 2 bases of the junction unmatched. The CDR3 has 13 residues. The CDR3 nucleotides read TGTGCCAGCAGTTTCGACAGGGCCTATGGCTACACCTTC. This translates into CASSFDRAYGYTF.

Details on this clone: At one end, the junction sequence differs from germline, possibly due to a read error. The gene calls are TRBV12-3 or TRBV12-4 and TRBJ1-2, with 7 bases matching TRBD1. CDR3 length: 10 residues. The CDR3 DNA follows: TGTGCCAGCAGTAACCGGGACAGTGTCTTC. Residues: CASSNRDSVF.

The chain employs TRBV12-3 or TRBV12-4 and TRBJ1-5; TRBD1 is a possible D gene (6 bases). The length of the CDR3 is 13 residues. Trimming cost V 3 bases and J 6 bases, with 9 bases left between them. The CDR3, as DNA: TGTGCCAGCAGTTTGGACAGATCTCAGCCCCAGCATTTT. Translated, it gives CASSLDRSQPQHF.

The CDR3 here is CASSVGQGNSPLHF. The CDR3 DNA sequence: TGCGCCAGCAGCGTCGGACAGGGCAATTCACCCCTCCACTTT. V usage is TRBV5-1 and J usage is TRBJ1-6, with 8 bases matching TRBD1. The J segment lost 7 bases and the V segment lost 4 bases, leaving 4 bases of the junction unmatched. The CDR3 totals 14 residues. Germline CDR1 and CDR2: SGHRS and YFSETQ.

The J gene is TRBJ1-1, the V gene TRBV6-5; no clear D gene. The CDR3 has 12 residues. Germline CDR1 reads MNHEY; CDR2 reads SVGAGI. The CDR3 reads CVCVIWGTEAFF. In nucleotides, the CDR3 is TGTGTCTGCGTGATCTGGGGAACTGAAGCTTTCTTT.

The chain links TRBV7-3 to TRBJ2-1, with 11 bases aligning to TRBD2. This CDR3 is 15 amino acids long. Germline assignment: CDR1 SGHTA and CDR2 FQGTGA. V gave up 2 bases and J gave up 8 bases; unmatched junction bases: 5. CDR3 sequence (DNA): TGTGCCAGCAGCTTAGTAGCGGGGGGGCCGGATGAGCAGTTCTTC. This encodes CASSLVAGGPDEQFF.

This chain joins TRBV19 and TRBJ1-2; the D gene is possibly TRBD1 (5 bases). The CDR3 length is 15 residues. The germline V gene encodes CDR1 LNHDA and CDR2 SQIVND (reference sequence). The V gene lost 5 bases and the J gene lost 6 bases, with 19 bases spanning the gap. CDR3 in DNA: TGTGCCAGTAGTCCGCTAACCCTGGGAGGGGATGGCTACACCTTC. It yields the protein CASSPLTLGGDGYTF.

This chain connects TRBV9 to TRBJ2-7; possible D gene TRBD1, 6 bases. Germline V gene data show CDR1 as SGDLS and CDR2 as YYNGEE. Trimming removed 0 bases from V and 2 bases from J, with 12 bases in between. The CDR3 extends over 15 amino acids. Here the CDR3 reads CASSVGDTRAYEQYF. As DNA, the CDR3 is TGTGCCAGCAGCGTAGGGGACACTAGAGCCTACGAGCAGTACTTC.

The rearrangement links TRBV5-1 to TRBJ2-3, with D perhaps matching TRBD1 (5 bases). CDR1 is SGHRS and CDR2 is YFSETQ in the germline V gene. Trimming left V 7 bases short and J 8 bases short, with 17 bases between. CDR3 length: 13 residues. The CDR3 sequence: CASGGQKGVTQYF. The CDR3, as DNA: TGCGCCAGCGGCGGTCAGAAAGGGGTTACGCAGTATTTT.